One sample yielded the 5 T cell receptor beta chains listed below, sequenced in a study of CD8 T cells in ankylosing spondylitis. Via MiXCR, TCRdb re-called the 5' RACE reads, giving one row per CDR3 protein. The repertoire consists of approximately 60,000 distinct CDR3 sequences, with roughly 6.1% occurring once and the leading ten covering around 4.5%. Sequencing was done on a sample of synovial fluid, either unsorted or a sorted T cell fraction (not recorded which). The source is a male donor with ankylosing spondylitis.

This rearrangement joins TRBV28 to TRBJ2-4; D ambiguous. Trimming cost V 7 bases and J 1 base, with 14 bases left between them. CDR1 is MDHEN and CDR2 is SYDVKM in the germline V gene. The length of the CDR3 is 15 residues. For the CDR3, the DNA is TGTGCCAGCACCCCGGTGGCCTGGGCCAAAAACATTCAGTACTTC. This sequence encodes CASTPVAWAKNIQYF.

The table lists this clonotype with many counts. The gene calls are TRBV18 and TRBJ2-5; D gene uncertain. The CDR3 runs 15 residues. The germline V gene encodes CDR1 KGHSH and CDR2 LQKENI. V was pared by 5 bases and J by 2 bases, with 15 bases between. The CDR3 loop is CASSNQHSPQETQYF. The CDR3, as DNA: TGTGCCAGCTCAAACCAGCACAGCCCACAAGAGACCCAGTACTTC.

The chain combines TRBV20-1 with TRBJ2-7, with 8 bases lining up with TRBD1. Germline trimming cut 3 bases from V and 0 bases from J; bases unmatched to any gene: 4. Germline assignment: CDR1 DFQATT and CDR2 SNEGSKA (reference sequence). This CDR3 spans 14 amino acids. This chain's CDR3 is CSASGQGPSYEQYF. The CDR3 nucleotides are TGCAGTGCTAGTGGACAGGGACCCTCCTACGAGCAGTACTTC.

V gene TRBV7-8 combines with J gene TRBJ2-3, with a tentative D call TRBD1 (5 bases). Trimming left V 5 bases short and J 0 bases short, with 15 bases between. Per germline, CDR1 SGHVS and CDR2 FQNEAQ. The CDR3 runs to 16 residues. The CDR3 bases are TGTGCCAGCAGCCCTGGGTGGACATCTAGCACAGATACGCAGTATTTT. Its protein is CASSPGWTSSTDTQYF.

A note on this clonotype: Possible read error: a much larger clone is one base away. The conserved phenylalanine or tryptophan is not found at the CDR3 terminus, so this likely reflects a read error. The genes are TRBV10-3 and TRBJ2-7, with 10 bases fitting TRBD1. After removal of 7 bases from V and 1 base from J, the junction contained 4 bases not matched to a gene. The CDR3 extends over 14 amino acids. Looked up from germline, CDR1 is ENHRY and CDR2 is SYGVKD. CDR3 loop: CAINPGQGSYEQYL. The DNA for the CDR3 is TGTGCCATCAACCCGGGACAGGGGTCCTACGAGCAGTACCTC.